The text below deals with one T cell receptor beta chain. The antigen is not known. Naive CD8 cells, CD45RO-negative and positively selected for CCR7, excluded terminally differentiated effector memory CD45RA+ cells. Germline CDR1 and CDR2: SGDLS and YYNGEE. V lost 6 bases, J lost 5 bases, and 8 bases lay in between. The length of the CDR3 is 12 residues. This sample is part of a study of shared clonotypes between healthy human individuals. Findings and caveats of the study: Deeper or shallower sequencing was expected to change how clonotypes are shared among donors. Rarefaction showed sorted-subset sequencing was incomplete despite large depth. Generally, naive subsets (rather than memory subsets) showed larger estimated richness.

Data came from immunoSEQ multiplex PCR; TCRdb stores just in-frame clones and leaves some out. The sample records over 2,000,000 clones, over 85% being singletons. What was sequenced was naive CD8+ T cells from PBMCs. This TCR was recovered from a man aged 18 to 30 in good health. Some clones in this sample may be carry-over from other donors' samples. This rearrangement joins TRBV9 to TRBJ2-2; no reliable D call. CDR3 region: CASTDGTGELFF. In DNA, the CDR3 is TGTGCCAGCACCGACGGAACCGGGGAGCTGTTTTTT.